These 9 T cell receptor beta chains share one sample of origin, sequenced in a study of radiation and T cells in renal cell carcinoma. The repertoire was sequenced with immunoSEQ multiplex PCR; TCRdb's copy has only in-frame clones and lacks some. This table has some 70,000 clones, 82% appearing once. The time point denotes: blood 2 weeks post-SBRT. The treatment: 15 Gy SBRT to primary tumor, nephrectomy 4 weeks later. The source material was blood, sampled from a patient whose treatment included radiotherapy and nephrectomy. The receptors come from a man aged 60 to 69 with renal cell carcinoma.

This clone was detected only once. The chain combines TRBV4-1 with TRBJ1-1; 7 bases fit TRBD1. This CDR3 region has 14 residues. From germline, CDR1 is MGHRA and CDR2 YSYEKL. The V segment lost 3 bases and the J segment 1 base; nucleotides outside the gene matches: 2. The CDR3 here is CASSHRTGNTEAFF. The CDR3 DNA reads TGCGCCAGCAGCCACAGGACAGGGAACACTGAAGCTTTCTTT.

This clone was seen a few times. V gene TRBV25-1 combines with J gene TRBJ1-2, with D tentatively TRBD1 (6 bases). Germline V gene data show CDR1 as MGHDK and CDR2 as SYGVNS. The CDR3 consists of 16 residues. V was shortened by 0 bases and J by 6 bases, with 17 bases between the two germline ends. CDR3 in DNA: TGTGCCAGCAGTGAATATGGTGGGGGTACAGGGCATGGCTACACCTTC. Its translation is CASSEYGGGTGHGYTF.

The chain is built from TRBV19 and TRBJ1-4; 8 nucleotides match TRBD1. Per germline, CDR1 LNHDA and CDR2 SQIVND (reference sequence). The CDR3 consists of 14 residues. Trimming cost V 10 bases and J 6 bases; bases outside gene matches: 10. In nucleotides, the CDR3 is TGTGCCACTGCTCTGTCGGGACAGGATGAAAAACTGTTTTTT. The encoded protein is CATALSGQDEKLFF. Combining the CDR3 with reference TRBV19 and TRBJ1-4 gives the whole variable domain DGGITQSPKYLFRKEGQNVTLSCEQNLNHDAMYWYRQDPGQGLRLIYYSQIVNDFQKGDIAEGYSVSREKKESFPLTVTSAQKNPTAFYLCATALSGQDEKLFFGSGTQLSVL.

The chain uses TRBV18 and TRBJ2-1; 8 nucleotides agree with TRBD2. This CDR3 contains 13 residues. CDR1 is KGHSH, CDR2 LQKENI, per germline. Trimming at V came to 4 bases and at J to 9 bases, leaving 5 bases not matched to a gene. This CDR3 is CASSQQREPEQFF. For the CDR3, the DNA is TGTGCCAGCTCACAGCAGCGGGAGCCTGAGCAGTTCTTC.

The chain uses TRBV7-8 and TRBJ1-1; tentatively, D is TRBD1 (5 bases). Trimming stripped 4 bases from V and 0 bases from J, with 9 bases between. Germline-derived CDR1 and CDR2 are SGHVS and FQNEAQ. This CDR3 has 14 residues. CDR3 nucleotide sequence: TGTGCCAGCAGCTCGGGACTTATGAACACTGAAGCTTTCTTT. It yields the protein CASSSGLMNTEAFF.

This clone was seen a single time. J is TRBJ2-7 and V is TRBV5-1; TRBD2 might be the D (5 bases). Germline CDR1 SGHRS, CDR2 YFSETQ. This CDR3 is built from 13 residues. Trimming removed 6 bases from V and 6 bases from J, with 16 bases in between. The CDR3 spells CASNTLGSSEQYF. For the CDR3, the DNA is TGCGCCAGCAATACCCTAGGGAGTAGCGAGCAGTACTTC.

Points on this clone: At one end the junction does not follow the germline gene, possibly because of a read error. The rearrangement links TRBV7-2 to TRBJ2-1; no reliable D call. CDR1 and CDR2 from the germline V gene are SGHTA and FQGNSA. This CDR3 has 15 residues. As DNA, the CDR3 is TGTGCCAGCAGCTTAGCGATCGGCAGCTACTATGAGCAGTTCTTC. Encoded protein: CASSLAIGSYYEQFF. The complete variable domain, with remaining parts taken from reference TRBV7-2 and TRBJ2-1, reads GAGVSQSPSNKVTEKGKDVELRCDPISGHTALYWYRQSLGQGLEFLIYFQGNSAPDKSGLPSDRFSAERTGGSVSTLTIQRTQQEDSAVYLCASSLAIGSYYEQFFGPGTRLTVL.

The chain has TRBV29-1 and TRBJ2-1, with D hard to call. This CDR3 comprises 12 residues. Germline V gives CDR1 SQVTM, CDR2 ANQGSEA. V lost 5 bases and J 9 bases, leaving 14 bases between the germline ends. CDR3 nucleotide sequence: TGCAGCGTTCTTTCACTTTCTGGTGAGCAGTTCTTC. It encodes CSVLSLSGEQFF.

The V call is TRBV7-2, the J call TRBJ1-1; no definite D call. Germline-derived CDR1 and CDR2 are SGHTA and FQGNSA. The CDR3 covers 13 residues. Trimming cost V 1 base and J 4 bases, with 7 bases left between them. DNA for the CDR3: TGTGCCAGCAGCTTAGAACGGGCCACTGAAGCTTTCTTT. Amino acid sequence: CASSLERATEAFF.